Listed below are T cell receptor beta chains from one sample, sequenced in a study of a mutant IDH1 vaccine in newly diagnosed glioma. Only in-frame clones appear in the TCRdb table, and some are missing; sequencing was by immunoSEQ multiplex PCR. Found here are about 54,000 clones, about 82% of them singletons; the top ten hold about 19%. Source: PBMCs, taken from a glioma patient treated with radiotherapy, temozolomide or both. The receptors come from a man in his late teens or twenties with glioma. The CDR3 runs from the conserved cysteine through the conserved F or W. D genes are given only for firm matches. Clone size is shown for a subset of rows, as once, few, many or a class of expanded clone.

v_gene: TRBV30
abundance: few
j_gene: TRBJ1-1
d_gene: .
CDR3aa: CAWSDPYLRGAFF
CDR3nt: TGTGCCTGGAGTGACCCTTACCTCAGGGGAGCTTTCTTT

v_gene: TRBV5-5
abundance: .
j_gene: TRBJ1-1
d_gene: TRBD1
CDR3aa: CASSPRQGTLWTEAFF
CDR3nt: TGTGCCAGCAGCCCACGACAGGGGACCCTTTGGACTGAAGCTTTCTTT

v_gene: TRBV7-9
abundance: .
j_gene: TRBJ1-2
d_gene: .
CDR3aa: CASSLQYREIVGYTF
CDR3nt: TGTGCCAGCAGCCTCCAGTACAGGGAAATTGTGGGCTACACCTTC

v_gene: TRBV7-2
abundance: .
j_gene: TRBJ1-1
d_gene: TRBD1
CDR3aa: CASLRSGQLNTEAFF
CDR3nt: TGTGCCTCCCTTCGATCGGGACAGCTGAACACTGAAGCTTTCTTT

v_gene: TRBV25-1
abundance: .
j_gene: TRBJ1-1
d_gene: .
CDR3aa: CATRGEDFRDTEAFF
CDR3nt: TGTGCCACGAGGGGGGAGGACTTTCGAGACACTGAAGCTTTCTTT

v_gene: TRBV4-2
abundance: .
j_gene: TRBJ2-2
d_gene: .
CDR3aa: CASSQDYEPGELFF
CDR3nt: TGTGCCAGCAGCCAAGATTACGAGCCCGGGGAGCTGTTTTTT

v_gene: TRBV10-3
abundance: .
j_gene: TRBJ1-5
d_gene: .
CDR3aa: CAIKEGGSNQPQHF
CDR3nt: TGTGCCATAAAGGAGGGCGGTAGCAATCAGCCCCAGCATTTT

v_gene: TRBV25-1
abundance: once
j_gene: TRBJ1-2
d_gene: .
CDR3aa: CASSESHGGWDYGYTF
CDR3nt: TGTGCCAGCAGTGAATCCCACGGGGGCTGGGACTATGGCTACACCTTC

v_gene: TRBV13
abundance: .
j_gene: TRBJ1-2
d_gene: .
CDR3aa: CASSLGGSHGYTF
CDR3nt: TGTGCCAGCAGCTTGGGGGGGAGTCATGGCTACACCTTC

v_gene: TRBV4-1
abundance: .
j_gene: TRBJ2-5
d_gene: .
CDR3aa: CASSQDYGTETQYF
CDR3nt: TGCGCCAGCAGCCAAGACTACGGGACAGAGACCCAGTACTTC

v_gene: TRBV5-4
abundance: .
j_gene: TRBJ2-7
d_gene: TRBD2
CDR3aa: CASSSREGLAGGKYF
CDR3nt: TGTGCCAGCAGCTCCAGAGAGGGACTAGCGGGAGGGAAGTACTTC

v_gene: TRBV7-2
abundance: once
j_gene: TRBJ2-5
d_gene: .
CDR3aa: CASSLIAETQYF
CDR3nt: TGTGCCAGCAGCTTGATAGCGGAGACCCAGTACTTC

v_gene: TRBV18
abundance: .
j_gene: TRBJ1-1
d_gene: .
CDR3aa: CASSPLSWTEAFF
CDR3nt: TGTGCCAGCTCGCCCCTTAGCTGGACTGAAGCTTTCTTT

v_gene: TRBV7-2
abundance: .
j_gene: TRBJ2-7
d_gene: TRBD1
CDR3aa: CASSLQGVGFPFYEQYF
CDR3nt: TGTGCCAGCAGCTTACAGGGGGTCGGGTTCCCTTTCTACGAGCAGTACTTC

v_gene: TRBV6-1
abundance: .
j_gene: TRBJ2-4
d_gene: .
CDR3aa: CASREGPAKNIQYF
CDR3nt: TGTGCCAGCAGGGAGGGCCCGGCCAAAAACATTCAGTACTTC

v_gene: TRBV6-6
abundance: .
j_gene: TRBJ2-7
d_gene: .
CDR3aa: CASSYSGRGSYEQYF
CDR3nt: TGTGCCAGCAGTTACTCCGGCAGGGGCTCCTACGAGCAGTACTTC

v_gene: TRBV5-6
abundance: once
j_gene: TRBJ1-5
d_gene: .
CDR3aa: CASSWGGEGQPQHF
CDR3nt: TGTGCCAGCAGCTGGGGGGGCGAGGGACAGCCCCAGCATTTT

v_gene: TRBV6-5
abundance: .
j_gene: TRBJ1-2
d_gene: .
CDR3aa: CASSPRVIEGYGYTF
CDR3nt: TGTGCCAGCAGTCCGCGGGTAATAGAGGGGTATGGCTACACCTTC

v_gene: TRBV7-9
abundance: .
j_gene: TRBJ1-1
d_gene: .
CDR3aa: CASSAVTGNTEAFF
CDR3nt: TGTGCCAGCAGCGCCGTTACAGGGAACACTGAAGCTTTCTTT

v_gene: TRBV5-6
abundance: once
j_gene: TRBJ1-1
d_gene: .
CDR3aa: CASSLVGTLQNTEAFF
CDR3nt: TGTGCCAGCAGCTTGGTGGGGACATTGCAGAACACTGAAGCTTTCTTT

v_gene: TRBV4-2
abundance: once
j_gene: TRBJ2-7
d_gene: TRBD2
CDR3aa: CASSQDLAGSYEQYF
CDR3nt: TGTGCCAGCAGCCAAGATCTAGCGGGTTCCTACGAGCAGTACTTC

v_gene: TRBV18
abundance: .
j_gene: TRBJ1-1
d_gene: TRBD1
CDR3aa: CASSMDRAETEAFF
CDR3nt: TGTGCCAGCTCAATGGACAGGGCGGAGACTGAAGCTTTCTTT

v_gene: TRBV15
abundance: .
j_gene: TRBJ1-5
d_gene: .
CDR3aa: CATTQKPGAFNQPQHF
CDR3nt: TGTGCCACCACCCAAAAGCCAGGGGCCTTCAATCAGCCCCAGCATTTT

v_gene: TRBV9
abundance: .
j_gene: TRBJ2-2
d_gene: TRBD1
CDR3aa: CASSVNTGETGELFF
CDR3nt: TGTGCCAGCAGCGTAAATACAGGGGAAACCGGGGAGCTGTTTTTT

v_gene: TRBV6-5
abundance: .
j_gene: TRBJ1-1
d_gene: .
CDR3aa: CASSYGLGAAEAFF
CDR3nt: TGTGCCAGCAGTTATGGACTGGGGGCCGCTGAAGCTTTCTTT

v_gene: TRBV7-8
abundance: .
j_gene: TRBJ2-1
d_gene: .
CDR3aa: CASGGNNEQFF
CDR3nt: TGTGCCAGCGGCGGCAACAATGAGCAGTTCTTC

v_gene: TRBV18
abundance: .
j_gene: TRBJ2-2
d_gene: TRBD1
CDR3aa: CASSPRMTGGMGGRNTGELFF
CDR3nt: TGTGCCAGCTCACCGAGAATGACAGGGGGAATGGGCGGAAGGAACACCGGGGAGCTGTTTTTT

v_gene: TRBV2
abundance: .
j_gene: TRBJ2-5
d_gene: .
CDR3aa: CASSDRLSQRTQYF
CDR3nt: TGTGCCAGCAGTGACAGGCTAAGCCAAAGGACCCAGTACTTC

v_gene: TRBV5-6
abundance: .
j_gene: TRBJ2-3
d_gene: .
CDR3aa: CASSLSQTEQYF
CDR3nt: TGTGCCAGCAGCTTAAGCCAGACCGAGCAGTATTTT

v_gene: TRBV29-1
abundance: .
j_gene: TRBJ2-7
d_gene: .
CDR3aa: CSVSGRGGPHEQYF
CDR3nt: TGCAGCGTCTCAGGGAGGGGGGGTCCTCACGAGCAGTACTTC

v_gene: TRBV10-3
abundance: .
j_gene: TRBJ1-2
d_gene: .
CDR3aa: CAISALTAASNYGYTF
CDR3nt: TGTGCCATCAGTGCGTTGACCGCTGCTTCTAACTATGGCTACACCTTC

v_gene: TRBV7-2
abundance: .
j_gene: TRBJ2-3
d_gene: TRBD2
CDR3aa: CASSLQPGLASDTQYF
CDR3nt: TGTGCCAGCAGCTTACAGCCGGGACTAGCATCAGATACGCAGTATTTT

v_gene: TRBV6-5
abundance: few
j_gene: TRBJ1-2
d_gene: .
CDR3aa: CASSQGVNGYTF
CDR3nt: TGTGCCAGCAGTCAGGGCGTCAATGGCTACACCTTC

v_gene: TRBV6-5
abundance: .
j_gene: TRBJ1-2
d_gene: .
CDR3aa: CASSFAQGPMGGYTF
CDR3nt: TGTGCCAGCAGCTTCGCACAGGGCCCCATGGGTGGCTACACCTTC

v_gene: TRBV19
abundance: .
j_gene: TRBJ2-7
d_gene: TRBD1
CDR3aa: CASSISGQGNYEQYF
CDR3nt: TGTGCCAGTAGTATATCGGGACAGGGTAACTACGAGCAGTACTTC

v_gene: TRBV5-1
abundance: .
j_gene: TRBJ1-1
d_gene: .
CDR3aa: CASSLGGVWTEAFF
CDR3nt: TGCGCCAGCAGCTTGGGAGGGGTCTGGACTGAAGCTTTCTTT

v_gene: TRBV29-1
abundance: .
j_gene: TRBJ1-5
d_gene: .
CDR3aa: CSVGGGTGNQPQHF
CDR3nt: TGCAGCGTGGGGGGGGGAACGGGCAATCAGCCCCAGCATTTT

v_gene: TRBV5-5
abundance: .
j_gene: TRBJ1-2
d_gene: TRBD1
CDR3aa: CASSPDPTGPYGYTF
CDR3nt: TGTGCCAGCAGCCCCGACCCGACAGGGCCCTATGGCTACACCTTC

v_gene: TRBV6-1
abundance: .
j_gene: TRBJ1-3
d_gene: .
CDR3aa: CATVFSGNTIYF
CDR3nt: TGTGCCACCGTGTTCTCTGGAAACACCATATATTTT

v_gene: TRBV25-1
abundance: few
j_gene: TRBJ1-1
d_gene: .
CDR3aa: CASSEWGPALNTEAFF
CDR3nt: TGTGCCAGCAGTGAGTGGGGGCCGGCTTTGAACACTGAAGCTTTCTTT

v_gene: TRBV4-3
abundance: .
j_gene: TRBJ2-1
d_gene: TRBD1
CDR3aa: CASSLGRDRSYNEQFF
CDR3nt: TGCGCCAGCAGCCTGGGACGGGACAGATCCTACAATGAGCAGTTCTTC